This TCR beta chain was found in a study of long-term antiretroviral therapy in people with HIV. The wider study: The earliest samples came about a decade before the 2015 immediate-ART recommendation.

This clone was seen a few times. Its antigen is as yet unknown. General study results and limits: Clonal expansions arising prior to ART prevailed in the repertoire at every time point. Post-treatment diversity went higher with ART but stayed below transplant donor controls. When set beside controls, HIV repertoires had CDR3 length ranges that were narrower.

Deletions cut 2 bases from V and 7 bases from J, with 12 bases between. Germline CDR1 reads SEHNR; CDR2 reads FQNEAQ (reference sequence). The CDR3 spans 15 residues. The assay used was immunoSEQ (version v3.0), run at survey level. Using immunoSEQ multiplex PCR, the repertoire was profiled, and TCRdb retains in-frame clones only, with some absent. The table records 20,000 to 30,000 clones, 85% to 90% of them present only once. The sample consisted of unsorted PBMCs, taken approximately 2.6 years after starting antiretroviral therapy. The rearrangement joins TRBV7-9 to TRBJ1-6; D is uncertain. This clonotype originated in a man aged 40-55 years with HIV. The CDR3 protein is CASSLLRHKNSPLHF. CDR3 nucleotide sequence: TGTGCCAGCAGCTTACTAAGGCATAAGAATTCACCCCTCCACTTT.